These 9 T cell receptor beta chains share one sample of origin, sequenced in a study of blood T cell repertoires in COVID-19. Repertoires were generated with immunoSEQ multiplex PCR, while TCRdb's copy carries only in-frame clones and drops some. Among some 450,000 clones listed, approximately 90% were seen once. The sample comprised peripheral blood. Receptors originate from a young man with COVID-19, enrolled during active disease.

The gene calls are TRBV6-1 and TRBJ2-7; no definite D call. The CDR3 covers 13 residues. CDR1 and CDR2 (germline): MNHNS, SASEGT. V lost 1 base to trimming and J lost 1 base, with 5 bases between them. CDR3: CASSEVTSYEQYF. CDR3 DNA: TGTGCCAGCAGTGAAGTCACTTCCTACGAGCAGTACTTC.

The chain links TRBV12-3 or TRBV12-4 to TRBJ2-3, with 7 bases identical to TRBD2. The CDR3 runs to 11 residues. V lost 5 bases to trimming and J lost 11 bases; unmatched junction nucleotides: 4. The CDR3 bases are TGTGCCAGCAGTGGGCGGGAGAGGCAGTATTTT. As protein: CASSGRERQYF.

V gene TRBV19 combines with J gene TRBJ1-5, with a tentative D call TRBD1 (5 bases). V lost 10 bases and J 6 bases, leaving 22 bases between the germline ends. The CDR3 consists of 15 residues. Per the germline V gene, CDR1 is LNHDA and CDR2 is SQIVND (reference sequence). CDR3 DNA: TGTGCCACTTCCTCGGTGGAGGGGATCGGTCAGCCCCAGCATTTT. This translates into CATSSVEGIGQPQHF.

The chain has TRBV9 and TRBJ2-7; 9 positions match TRBD2. V shed 0 bases, J shed 4 bases, and the junction held 5 bases outside the gene matches. The CDR3 covers 15 residues. CDR1 is SGDLS, CDR2 YYNGEE, per germline. The chain's CDR3 is CASSVGPSGEYEQYF. The CDR3 coding sequence is TGTGCCAGCAGCGTAGGTCCTAGCGGGGAATACGAGCAGTACTTC.

The chain combines TRBV10-2 with TRBJ2-1; 13 bases agree with TRBD2. The CDR3 runs 16 residues. V lost 3 bases and J lost 6; bases outside the gene matches: 5. Germline V CDR1 and CDR2: WSHSY, SAAADI. CDR3 in DNA: TGCGCCAGCAGTGACCAACTAGCGGGGGGGGGCAATGAGCAGTTCTTC. Protein: CASSDQLAGGGNEQFF.

The V gene is TRBV18, the J gene TRBJ1-5; 7 bases are a match to TRBD1. This CDR3 has 16 residues. The V and J ends lost 3 bases and 1 base, in that order; junction bases with no gene match: 6. Per the germline V gene, CDR1 is KGHSH and CDR2 is LQKENI. CDR3 loop: CASSPVAGGSNQPQHF. CDR3 DNA sequence: TGTGCCAGCTCACCCGTGGCAGGGGGAAGCAATCAGCCCCAGCATTTT.

The rearrangement links TRBV29-1 to TRBJ1-2, with 10 bases lining up with TRBD1. The V segment lost 3 bases and the J segment 1 base; nucleotides outside the gene matches: 2. The CDR3 length is 14 residues. Germline V lookup: CDR1 SQVTM, CDR2 ANQGSEA. The CDR3 region has the DNA TGCAGCGTTGAGGACAGGGGGATTAACTATGGCTACACCTTC. It specifies CSVEDRGINYGYTF.

The V call is TRBV12-3 or TRBV12-4, the J call TRBJ2-7; no clear D. Trimming cost V 5 bases and J 3 bases, with 8 bases left between them. This CDR3 has 12 amino acids. CDR3 coding DNA: TGTGCCAGCAGTCCCCAAAACTACGAGCAGTACTTC. The encoded protein is CASSPQNYEQYF.

DNA for the CDR3: TGTGCCAGCAGCTTAGCGGGTGGACAGAATCAGCCCCAGCATTTT. Its translation is CASSLAGGQNQPQHF. The chain couples TRBV7-9 to TRBJ1-5, with D perhaps TRBD1 (6 bases). With 0 bases removed from V and 4 bases from J, the gap between germline ends came to 10 bases. Germline V gives CDR1 SEHNR, CDR2 FQNEAQ (reference sequence). The CDR3 contains 15 residues.